This T cell receptor beta chain emerged from a study of T cells expressing NK-cell markers. For the study at large: Among the eight sequenced donors, seven tested HCMV-seropositive and one tested seronegative. Study results and caveats: Topping the CD3+CD56-NKG2C+ fraction as well were these clonotypes, in a handful of donors. Certain NKG2C+ T cell clones were expanded, and their HCMV specificity remained unclear. CD8+ T cells in 5 to 7 donors included dominant NKG2C+ clonotypes at roughly 1.0-8%.

A word on this clonotype: As yet, its antigen is unknown.

The CDR3 is 15 amino acids. CDR1 is KGHSH and CDR2 is LQKENI in the germline V gene. TCRdb re-called the 5' RACE reads and gives one entry per CDR3 protein, without DNA. Seen in this sample are a few hundred thousand distinct CDR3 sequences; the ten most common clones hold approximately 4%. Material for sequencing was blood T cells: a sorted CD56 or NKG2C T cell subset, CD4+ or CD8+ T cells, or bulk PBMC T cells (not recorded which). The receptor was isolated from a man in his late teens or twenties in good health. The chain couples TRBV18 to TRBJ2-5; TCRdb picks TRBD2, but there is no DNA to check that call. The CDR3 is CASSPTSSSWETQYF.